The TCR beta chain described here comes from a study of control samples from healthy donors and cancer patients. Produced via immunoSEQ multiplex PCR; TCRdb's table is partial and in-frame only. The sample has more than 85,000 clones; 85% to 90% are singletons. The CDR3 is 16 amino acids. V shed 2 bases, J shed 3 bases, and the junction held 6 bases outside the gene matches. Germline CDR1 reads ENHRY; CDR2 reads SYGVKD. The sequencing sample was made of blood. The receptor comes from a woman in her fifties or sixties in good health. This chain joins TRBV10-3 and TRBJ2-3; 9 bases map to TRBD1. The CDR3 coding sequence is TGTGCCATCAGTGAGCCTCCGGGACAGGGAACAGATACGCAGTATTTT. Protein sequence: CAISEPPGQGTDTQYF.